Each of the 7 T cell receptor beta chains below was sequenced from the same sample in a study of molecular identifiers for immune sequencing clone quantification. Each CDR3 protein gets one entry after TCRdb re-called the PCR reads with MiXCR. The sample has around 470,000 distinct CDR3 sequences; about a fifth are singletons. The specimen was naive CD8+ T cells from blood, with Jurkat cell RNA spiked in. Stated subset: FACS-sorted CD8+CD4-CCR7+CD45RA+ naive T cells. The source of these receptors is a human donor in good health. Some libraries in this study had Jurkat cell RNA spiked in.

Many counts were recorded for this clonotype. This chain joins TRBV2 and TRBJ2-4; D might be TRBD1 or TRBD2, each matching 5 bases. CDR1 and CDR2 (germline): SNHLY, FYNNEI. The V end was cut by 6 bases, the J end by 8 bases, with 17 bases between. The CDR3 loop spans 14 amino acids. The CDR3 bases are TGTGCCAGCAGCGAGGGACCCTTGGTCCACATTCAGTACTTC. Translated, it gives CASSEGPLVHIQYF.

This clonotype occurred many times. Germline is not matched at one junction end, which may reflect a read error. This rearrangement joins TRBV30 to TRBJ2-1; TRBD2 agrees at 9 bases. In germline, CDR1 is GTSNPN, CDR2 SVGIG (reference sequence). The CDR3 consists of 14 residues. The CDR3 DNA reads TGTGTCTGGAGTTGGGCTAGCGGGGCCAATGAGCAGTTCTTC. It is translated as CVWSWASGANEQFF.

The chain employs TRBV30 and TRBJ2-1; 8 bases are shared with TRBD2. Germline loops: CDR1 GTSNPN, CDR2 SVGIG (reference sequence). This CDR3 has 12 residues. Losses at the gene ends were 4 bases for V and 11 bases for J; bases not matched to a gene: 7. The CDR3, as DNA: TGTGCCTGGAACGGGGGGGGCGCTCAGCAGTTCTTC. Its protein product is CAWNGGGAQQFF. The whole variable domain, filled in from reference TRBV30 and TRBJ2-1, reads SQTIHQWPATLVQPVGSPLSLECTVEGTSNPNLYWYRQAAGRGLQLLFYSVGIGQISSEVPQNLSASRPQDRQFILSSKKLLLSDSGFYLCAWNGGGAQQFFGPGTRLTVL.

This clonotype has a count of ten or more. The V and J genes are TRBV4-3 and TRBJ2-7; possible D gene TRBD2, 7 bases. The V end was cut by 0 bases, the J end by 3 bases, with 15 bases between. Germline CDR1 and CDR2: LGHNA and YSLEER. This CDR3 has 16 amino acids. The CDR3 DNA reads as TGCGCCAGCAGCCAAGATTGGGGGGGCGGGTACTACGAGCAGTACTTC. Its translation: CASSQDWGGGYYEQYF.

Comment on this clonotype: A read error may account for a junction end that differs from germline. The chain joins TRBV7-3 to TRBJ2-7, with 8 nucleotides matching TRBD1. The CDR3 is made up of 15 amino acids. The germline CDR1 and CDR2 sequences are SGHTA and FQGTGA. CDR3 in amino acids: CACSPGDRRHYEQYF. In DNA form, the CDR3 reads TGTGCCTGCAGCCCGGGGGACAGGAGACACTACGAGCAGTACTTC.

This clonotype was counted only a few times. Here the CDR3 DNA reads TGCAGTGCTAGAGATGAGGGGAGCTTGGGGGAGCAGTACTTC. This encodes CSARDEGSLGEQYF. V is TRBV20-1 and J is TRBJ2-7; either TRBD1 or TRBD2 may fit D (5 bases each). The germline V gene has CDR1 DFQATT and CDR2 SNEGSKA (reference sequence). The CDR3 runs to 14 residues. V lost 0 bases and J 7 bases, leaving 16 bases between the germline ends.

There are many counts of this clonotype. The chain combines TRBV29-1 with TRBJ2-2; 7 bases are a match to TRBD1. The germline V gene encodes CDR1 SQVTM and CDR2 ANQGSEA. The junction had 4 bases not matched to a gene; V was cut back by 6 bases and J by 6 bases. CDR3 length: 12 residues. CDR3 residues: CSVQGQAGELFF. In DNA form, the CDR3 reads TGCAGCGTACAGGGGCAGGCCGGGGAGCTGTTTTTT.